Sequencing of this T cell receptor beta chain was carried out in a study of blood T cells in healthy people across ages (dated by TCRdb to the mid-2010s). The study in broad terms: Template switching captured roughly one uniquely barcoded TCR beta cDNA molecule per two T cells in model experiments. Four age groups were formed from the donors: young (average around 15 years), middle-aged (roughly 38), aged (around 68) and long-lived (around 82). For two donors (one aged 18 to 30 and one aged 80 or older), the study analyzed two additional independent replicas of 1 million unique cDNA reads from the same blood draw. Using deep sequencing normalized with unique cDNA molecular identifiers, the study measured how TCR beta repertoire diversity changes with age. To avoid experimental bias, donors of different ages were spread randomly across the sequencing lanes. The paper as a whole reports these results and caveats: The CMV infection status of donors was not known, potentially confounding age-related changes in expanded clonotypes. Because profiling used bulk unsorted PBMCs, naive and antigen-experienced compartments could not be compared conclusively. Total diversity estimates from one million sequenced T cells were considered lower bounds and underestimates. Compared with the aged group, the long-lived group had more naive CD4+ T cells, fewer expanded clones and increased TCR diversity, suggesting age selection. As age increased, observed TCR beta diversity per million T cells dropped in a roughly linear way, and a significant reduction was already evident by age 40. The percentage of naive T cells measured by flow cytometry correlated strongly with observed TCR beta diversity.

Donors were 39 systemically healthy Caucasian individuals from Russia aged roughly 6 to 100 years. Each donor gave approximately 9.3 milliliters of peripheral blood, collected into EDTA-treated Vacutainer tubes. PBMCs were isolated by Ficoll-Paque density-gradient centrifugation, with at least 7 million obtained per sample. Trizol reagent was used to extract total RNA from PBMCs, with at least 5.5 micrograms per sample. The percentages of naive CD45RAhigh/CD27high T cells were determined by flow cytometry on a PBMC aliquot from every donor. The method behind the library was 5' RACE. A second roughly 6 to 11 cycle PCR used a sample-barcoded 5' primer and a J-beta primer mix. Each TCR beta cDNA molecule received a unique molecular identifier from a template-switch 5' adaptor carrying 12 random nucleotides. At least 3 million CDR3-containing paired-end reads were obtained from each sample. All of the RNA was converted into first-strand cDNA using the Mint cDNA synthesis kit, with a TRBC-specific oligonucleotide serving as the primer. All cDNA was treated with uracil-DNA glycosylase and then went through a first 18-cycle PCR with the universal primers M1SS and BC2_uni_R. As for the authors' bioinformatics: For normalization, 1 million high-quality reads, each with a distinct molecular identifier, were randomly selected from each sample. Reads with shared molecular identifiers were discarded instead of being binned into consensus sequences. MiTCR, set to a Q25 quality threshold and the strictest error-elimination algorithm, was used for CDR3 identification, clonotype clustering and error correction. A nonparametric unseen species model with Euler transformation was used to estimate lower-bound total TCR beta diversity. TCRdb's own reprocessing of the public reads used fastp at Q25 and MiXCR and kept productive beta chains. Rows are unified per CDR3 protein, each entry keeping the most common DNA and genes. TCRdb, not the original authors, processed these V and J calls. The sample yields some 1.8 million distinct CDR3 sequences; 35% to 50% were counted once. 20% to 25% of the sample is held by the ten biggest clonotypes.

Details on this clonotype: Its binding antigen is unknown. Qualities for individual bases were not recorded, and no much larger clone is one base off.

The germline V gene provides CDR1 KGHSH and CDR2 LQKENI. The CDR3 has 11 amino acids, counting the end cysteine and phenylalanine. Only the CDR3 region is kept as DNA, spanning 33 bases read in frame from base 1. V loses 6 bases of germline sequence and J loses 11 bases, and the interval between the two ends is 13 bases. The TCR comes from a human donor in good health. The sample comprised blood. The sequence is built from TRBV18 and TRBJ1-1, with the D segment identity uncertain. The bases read TGTGCCAGCTCCCCTGAAGGTCGGGCTTTCTTT. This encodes CASSPEGRAFF.